Each of the 13 T cell receptor beta chains below was sequenced from the same sample in a study of cytomegalovirus exposure and HLA in healthy donors. PCR amplification relied on 60 Vbeta primers (plus 13 Jbeta primers). Assay: immunoSEQ multiplex PCR; the TCRdb copy retains only in-frame clones and omits some. The sample consists of about 300,000 clones, around 86% of them appearing once. Sequencing was performed on PBMCs. These receptors all come from a man in his forties or fifties in good health and CMV-seropositive.

This clone has just one count. This rearrangement joins TRBV15 to TRBJ2-1, with 11 bases aligning to TRBD2. CDR1 is LNHNV, CDR2 YYDKDF, per germline (reference sequence). With V trimmed by 4 bases and J by 8 bases, 7 bases remained unmatched. This CDR3 has 15 amino acids. CDR3 sequence (DNA): TGTGCCACCAGCATAGTCCTAGCGGGAGGTGATGAGCAGTTCTTC. This codes for CATSIVLAGGDEQFF.

J is TRBJ2-2 and V is TRBV18; 9 bases agree with TRBD1. There are 15 residues in the CDR3. Per germline, CDR1 KGHSH and CDR2 LQKENI. J was trimmed by 2 bases and V by 6 bases; bases with no gene match: 4. The CDR3 loop is CASSVDRGNTGELFF. In DNA form, the CDR3 reads TGTGCCAGCTCTGTGGACAGGGGAAACACCGGGGAGCTGTTTTTT.

The chain joins TRBV7-9 to TRBJ2-3; 14 nucleotides agree with TRBD2. CDR1 and CDR2 (germline): SEHNR, FQNEAQ (reference sequence). CDR3 length: 17 amino acids. V shed 5 bases, J shed 3 bases, and the junction held 7 bases outside the gene matches. CDR3 nucleotides: TGTGCCAGCAGCGCGGGACTAGCGGGAGTACGGACAGATACGCAGTATTTT. This encodes CASSAGLAGVRTDTQYF.

The sample holds a few counts of this clone. The V call is TRBV30, the J call TRBJ2-3, with TRBD1 as a possible D gene (6 bases). Germline CDR1 GTSNPN, CDR2 SVGIG (reference sequence). The germline V and J ends were trimmed by 2 bases and 5 bases, with 11 bases remaining between them. This CDR3 is built from 13 residues. CDR3 region: CAWSSLQGDTQYF. CDR3 bases: TGTGCCTGGAGTTCTTTACAGGGAGATACGCAGTATTTT.

The rearrangement links TRBV28 to TRBJ2-5, with 9 bases lining up with TRBD1. V dropped 6 bases and J dropped 4; count of bases not matched to a gene: 0. In germline, CDR1 is MDHEN, CDR2 SYDVKM. CDR3 length: 12 amino acids. Here the CDR3 DNA reads TGTGCCAGCAGGACAGGGGGAGAGACCCAGTACTTC. Translated, it gives CASRTGGETQYF.

The rearrangement uses TRBV7-3 and TRBJ2-2, with 10 bases identical to TRBD1. J was trimmed by 4 bases and V by 5 bases; bases with no gene match: 7. The CDR3 covers 16 residues. The V gene's germline CDR1 is SGHTA and CDR2 FQGTGA. The CDR3 sequence is CASSQGGTGVTGELFF. CDR3 nucleotide sequence: TGTGCCAGCAGCCAAGGGGGGACAGGGGTCACCGGGGAGCTGTTTTTT.

This clone appeared a single time. This sequence joins TRBV25-1 and TRBJ2-3; TRBD2 might be the D (6 bases). Deletions cut 6 bases from V and 1 base from J, with 11 bases between. Germline-derived CDR1 and CDR2 are MGHDK and SYGVNS. This CDR3 is 14 amino acids long. The CDR3 protein is CASRTGGRTDTQYF. The CDR3 DNA reads as TGTGCCAGCAGGACCGGGGGTCGCACAGATACGCAGTATTTT. The whole variable domain, filled in from reference TRBV25-1 and TRBJ2-3, reads EADIYQTPRYLVIGTGKKITLECSQTMGHDKMYWYQQDPGMELHLIHYSYGVNSTEKGDLSSESTVSRIRTEHFPLTLESARPSHTSQYLCASRTGGRTDTQYFGPGTRLTVL.

The chain couples TRBV7-9 to TRBJ2-2; 12 bases agree with TRBD2. V dropped 5 bases and J dropped 0; count of bases not matched to a gene: 7. The CDR3 has 18 amino acids. Germline V CDR1 and CDR2: SEHNR, FQNEAQ (reference sequence). Here the CDR3 DNA reads TGTGCCAGCAGCCGCTCCGGGACTAGCGGGTCGAACACCGGGGAGCTGTTTTTT. Its translation: CASSRSGTSGSNTGELFF.

The V and J genes are TRBV18 and TRBJ2-5; TRBD1 matches at 7 bases. The CDR3 totals 14 residues. Trimming took 6 bases from V and 1 from J; bases not matched to a gene: 5. The germline V gene encodes CDR1 KGHSH and CDR2 LQKENI. CDR3 sequence (DNA): TGTGCCAGCTCTCTTCGACAGGGCCAAGAGACCCAGTACTTC. This translates into CASSLRQGQETQYF.

The chain links TRBV6-5 to TRBJ2-7; 10 bases align to TRBD1. V was clipped by 7 bases and J by 4 bases; unmatched bases: 10. This CDR3 is built from 15 residues. The germline V gene has CDR1 MNHEY and CDR2 SVGAGI. CDR3 loop: CASTSRGTGAYEQYF. CDR3 DNA sequence: TGTGCCAGCACCTCCCGCGGGACAGGGGCTTACGAGCAGTACTTC.

The CDR3 reads CASSPRGSGTEAFF. The CDR3, as DNA: TGTGCCAGCAGTCCCAGGGGGAGTGGCACTGAAGCTTTCTTT. This rearrangement joins TRBV27 to TRBJ1-1; 7 positions agree with TRBD1. V trimming: 5 bases; J trimming: 4 bases; junction bases outside the gene matches: 7. From germline, CDR1 is MNHEY and CDR2 SMNVEV (reference sequence). The CDR3 totals 14 residues.

The CDR3 sequence: CASSYFRDRGSYEQYF. The CDR3 nucleotides read TGTGCCAGCAGCTACTTCCGGGACAGGGGCTCCTACGAGCAGTACTTC. The rearrangement joins TRBV7-9 to TRBJ2-7, with TRBD1 matching over 10 bases. This CDR3 has 16 amino acids. The V and J ends lost 4 bases and 0 bases, in that order; junction bases with no gene match: 6. Germline V gene data show CDR1 as SEHNR and CDR2 as FQNEAQ (reference sequence).

V and J are TRBV4-3 and TRBJ2-2; weak D call: TRBD2 (6 bases). CDR1 and CDR2 from the germline V gene are LGHNA and YSLEER. This CDR3 has 17 residues. The germline V and J ends were trimmed by 6 bases and 3 bases, with 20 bases remaining between them. The CDR3 DNA is TGCGCCAGCAGACATCGTCCGGGACTGGGTCACACCGGGGAGCTGTTTTTT. Its translation is CASRHRPGLGHTGELFF.